Following are 16 T cell receptor beta chains from one sample sequenced in a study of beta chain features in type 1 diabetes. Findings of the study overall: TCRB CDR3s from Type 1 diabetes patients were moderately but significantly shorter in all four CD4+ subsets.

Investigators reverse transcribed all isolated RNA, so they sequenced expressed TCRB transcripts. Clones were read by immunoSEQ multiplex PCR, and TCRdb kept only the in-frame ones, dropping some. The sample consists of around 650,000 clones, around 12% of them appearing once. These TCRs are of unknown antigen specificity. What was sequenced was naive CD4+ T cells from blood. Receptors originate from a man aged 25-40 years with type 1 diabetes.

The chain recombines TRBV2 with TRBJ2-5, with 7 bases lining up with TRBD1. This CDR3 is 14 amino acids long. After removal of 4 bases from V and 2 bases from J, the junction contained 4 bases not matched to a gene. Germline values: CDR1 SNHLY, CDR2 FYNNEI. The CDR3 spells CASSVGTEQETQYF. The CDR3 DNA is TGTGCCAGCAGTGTAGGGACAGAACAAGAGACCCAGTACTTC.

This clone has only a few counts. This sample also contains other DNA sequences that code for the same CDR3. This chain connects TRBV18 to TRBJ2-5; weak D call: TRBD2 (5 bases). The CDR3 is 13 residues long. Trimming removed 3 bases from V and 2 bases from J, with 7 bases in between. Germline CDR1 KGHSH, CDR2 LQKENI. For the CDR3, the DNA is TGTGCCAGCTCACCGGGAGAGCAAGAGACCCAGTACTTC. Amino acid sequence: CASSPGEQETQYF.

The chain recombines TRBV2 with TRBJ1-5, with D possibly TRBD1 on 6 matching bases. Looked up from germline, CDR1 is SNHLY and CDR2 is FYNNEI. Trimming took off 6 bases at V and 2 bases at J, with 14 bases between the two ends. CDR3 size: 15 residues. This CDR3 is CASSPDWTGNQPQHF. The CDR3 coding sequence is TGTGCCAGCAGCCCGGATTGGACAGGCAATCAGCCCCAGCATTTT.

This clone was counted a few times. This chain connects TRBV25-1 to TRBJ2-7; TRBD1 might be the D (6 bases). This CDR3 contains 17 residues. Germline V CDR1 and CDR2: MGHDK, SYGVNS. The V end lost 1 base, the J end lost 3 bases, and 19 bases lay between the germline ends. CDR3 nucleotide sequence: TGTGCCAGCAGTGAATTGGGGGCAGGGGCACCCCACTACGAGCAGTACTTC. Protein sequence: CASSELGAGAPHYEQYF.

A few counts support this clone. This specimen includes other DNA sequences encoding the same CDR3. V usage is TRBV11-2 and J usage is TRBJ2-1; D not certain. The V end lost 1 base, the J end lost 3 bases, and 10 bases lay between the germline ends. Germline V gives CDR1 SGHAT, CDR2 FQNNGV. The CDR3 length is 15 residues. In DNA form, the CDR3 reads TGTGCCAGCAGCTTAGGTTCTTCCAGCTACAATGAGCAGTTCTTC. This translates into CASSLGSSSYNEQFF. Using reference TRBV11-2 and TRBJ2-1 for the parts outside the CDR3, the full variable domain is EAGVAQSPRYKIIEKRQSVAFWCNPISGHATLYWYQQILGQGPKLLIQFQNNGVVDDSQLPKDRFSAERLKGVDSTLKIQPAKLEDSAVYLCASSLGSSSYNEQFFGPGTRLTVL.

This chain uses TRBV14 with TRBJ2-7, with D unclear. This CDR3 has 11 residues. Trimming took 5 bases from V and 6 from J, leaving 8 bases between them. CDR1 SGHDN and CDR2 FVKESK come from the germline V gene. The CDR3 spells CASSISREQYF. The CDR3 DNA follows: TGTGCCAGCAGCATAAGTCGCGAGCAGTACTTC.

The chain carries TRBV29-1 and TRBJ2-2, with 9 bases identical to TRBD1. Germline CDR1 and CDR2: SQVTM and ANQGSEA. The CDR3 extends over 15 amino acids. V shed 6 bases and J 5 bases; nucleotides not matched to a gene: 10. Written as DNA, the CDR3 is TGCAGCGTGGGCACCGGGACAGGGATAACCGGGGAGCTGTTTTTT. Its translation is CSVGTGTGITGELFF.

V is TRBV4-3 and J is TRBJ1-3; D ambiguous. V was pared by 0 bases and J by 3 bases, with 12 bases between. Germline loops: CDR1 LGHNA, CDR2 YSLEER. The CDR3 covers 16 residues. In DNA form, the CDR3 reads TGCGCCAGCAGCCAAGATAACCGTGCGGTTGGAAACACCATATATTTT. Encoded protein: CASSQDNRAVGNTIYF.

This clone was observed a few times. J is TRBJ2-2 and V is TRBV9, with 8 bases aligning to TRBD1. This CDR3 spans 17 amino acids. Germline loops: CDR1 SGDLS, CDR2 YYNGEE. V was pared by 0 bases and J by 3 bases, with 7 bases of the junction left unmatched. CDR3 in amino acids: CASSVERTGTDTGELFF. For the CDR3, the DNA is TGTGCCAGCAGCGTAGAAAGGACAGGGACCGACACCGGGGAGCTGTTTTTT.

This clone was picked up a small number of times. Germline is not matched at one junction end, which may reflect a read error. The chain couples TRBV18 to TRBJ2-7; D gene ambiguous. CDR3 size: 13 residues. Germline V CDR1 and CDR2: KGHSH, LQKENI. The CDR3, as DNA: TGTGCCAGCTCATCACCTATTTCCTACGAGCAGTACTTC. The encoded protein is CASSSPISYEQYF.

This clone was counted only a few times. V usage is TRBV4-2 and J usage is TRBJ1-1; possible D gene TRBD1, 6 bases. V dropped 1 base and J dropped 1 base, with 16 bases sitting between them. Germline CDR1 is LGHNA and CDR2 is YNFKEQ. The CDR3 covers 17 residues. CDR3 in amino acids: CASSQVVTSRGNTEAFF. The CDR3 coding sequence is TGTGCCAGCAGCCAAGTCGTTACCTCCAGGGGGAACACTGAAGCTTTCTTT.

The chain employs TRBV27 and TRBJ2-5; 9 nucleotides agree with TRBD1. V trimming: 5 bases; J trimming: 4 bases; junction bases outside the gene matches: 5. The CDR3 length is 14 residues. The germline gives CDR1 MNHEY, CDR2 SMNVEV (reference sequence). Written as DNA, the CDR3 is TGTGCCAGCAGTCCACAGACAGGGGGAGAGACCCAGTACTTC. Translating gives CASSPQTGGETQYF.

This clone appeared a few times. The V call is TRBV9, the J call TRBJ1-6; 7 bases fit TRBD1. This CDR3 is built from 12 residues. After removal of 0 bases from V and 14 bases from J, the junction contained 2 bases not matched to a gene. Germline lookup yields CDR1 SGDLS and CDR2 YYNGEE. The CDR3 DNA reads as TGTGCCAGCAGCGTAGCAGGGGGGTCCCTCCACTTT. It encodes CASSVAGGSLHF. Full variable domain (outside the CDR3, taken from reference TRBV9 and TRBJ1-6): DSGVTQTPKHLITATGQRVTLRCSPRSGDLSVYWYQQSLDQGLQFLIQYYNGEERAKGNILERFSAQQFPDLHSELNLSSLELGDSALYFCASSVAGGSLHFGNGTRLTVT.

A few counts support this clone. The rearrangement uses TRBV29-1 and TRBJ1-4; D not certain. This CDR3 is 14 amino acids long. In germline, CDR1 is SQVTM, CDR2 ANQGSEA. V gave up 4 bases and J gave up 9 bases, with 18 bases separating them. The CDR3 loop reads CSVASSRSDQKLFF. CDR3 DNA: TGCAGCGTTGCATCTTCACGGTCAGATCAAAAACTGTTTTTT.

This clone was counted only a few times. The chain links TRBV5-4 to TRBJ1-3; D is unclear. This CDR3 has 14 amino acids. In germline, CDR1 is SGHNT, CDR2 YYREEE (reference sequence). Trimming took 0 bases from V and 1 from J, leaving 5 bases between them. The CDR3 region has the DNA TGTGCCAGCAGCTTGGTGGGGTCTGGAAACACCATATATTTT. It translates to CASSLVGSGNTIYF.

The chain links TRBV27 to TRBJ2-7, with D perhaps TRBD1 or TRBD2 (5 bases each). The V gene lost 8 bases and the J gene lost 2 bases, with 19 bases spanning the gap. The germline V gene encodes CDR1 MNHEY and CDR2 SMNVEV (reference sequence). The CDR3 sequence is 15 residues long. The CDR3: CASHSGQGPTYEQYF. CDR3 nucleotide sequence: TGTGCCAGCCATTCTGGCCAGGGACCAACCTACGAGCAGTACTTC.